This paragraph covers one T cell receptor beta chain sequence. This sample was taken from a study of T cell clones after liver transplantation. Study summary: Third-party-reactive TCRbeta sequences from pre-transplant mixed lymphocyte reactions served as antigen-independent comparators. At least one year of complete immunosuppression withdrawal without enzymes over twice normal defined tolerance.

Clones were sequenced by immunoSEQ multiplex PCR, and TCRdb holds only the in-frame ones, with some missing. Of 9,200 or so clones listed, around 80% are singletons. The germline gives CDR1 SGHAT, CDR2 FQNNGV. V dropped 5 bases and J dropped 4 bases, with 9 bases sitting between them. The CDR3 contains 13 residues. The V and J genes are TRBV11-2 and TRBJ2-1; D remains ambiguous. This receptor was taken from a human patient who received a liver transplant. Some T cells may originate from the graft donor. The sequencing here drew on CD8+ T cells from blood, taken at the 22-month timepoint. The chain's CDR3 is CASSTGLYNEQFF. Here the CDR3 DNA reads TGTGCCAGCAGCACGGGCCTGTACAATGAGCAGTTCTTC.